This T cell receptor beta chain emerged from a study of blood T cells in healthy people across ages. Through a sample-barcoded 5' primer and a J-beta primer mix, a second PCR was run for about 6 to 12 cycles. TCRdb reprocessed the 5' RACE reads with MiXCR, giving one entry per CDR3 protein. The sample lists some 760,000 distinct CDR3 sequences; 25% were seen once. This clonotype was seen more than once but under ten times. This CDR3 spans 12 amino acids. CDR1 SNHLY and CDR2 FYNNEI come from the germline V gene. V was shortened by 6 bases and J by 8 bases, with 10 bases between the two germline ends. These data are also associated with another study on T cells of mothers and their children.

Sequencing was done on a sample of blood. The rearrangement joins TRBV2 to TRBJ1-4; D may be TRBD1 (5 bases). The clonotype comes from a boy under 18 in good health. CDR3 region: CASRQGGEKLFF. CDR3 in DNA: TGTGCCAGCAGGCAGGGCGGGGAAAAACTGTTTTTT.